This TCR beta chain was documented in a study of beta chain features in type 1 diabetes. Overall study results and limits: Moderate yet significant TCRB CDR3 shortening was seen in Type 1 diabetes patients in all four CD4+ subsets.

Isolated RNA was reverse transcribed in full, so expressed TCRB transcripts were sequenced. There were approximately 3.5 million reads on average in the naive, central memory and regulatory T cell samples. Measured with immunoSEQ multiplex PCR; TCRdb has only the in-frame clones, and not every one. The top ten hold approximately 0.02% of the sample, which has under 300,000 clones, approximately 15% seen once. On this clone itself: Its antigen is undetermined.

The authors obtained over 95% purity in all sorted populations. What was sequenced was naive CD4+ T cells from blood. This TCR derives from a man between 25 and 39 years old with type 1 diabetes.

The CDR3 nucleotides are TGTGCCTGGAGTAAGGGCGGAGGTCCTGACTACGAGCAGTACTTC. Its protein product is CAWSKGGGPDYEQYF. The chain employs TRBV30 and TRBJ2-7; a weak D match, TRBD2 (5 bases). The V gene's germline CDR1 is GTSNPN and CDR2 SVGIG (reference sequence). The V end was cut by 2 bases, the J end by 3 bases, with 17 bases between. CDR3 length equals 15 residues.